These T cell receptor beta chains were read from a single sample in a study of PD-L1 blockade in urothelial cancer. TCRdb keeps only in-frame clones here, not all; method: immunoSEQ multiplex PCR. This sample has approximately 48,000 clones, with approximately 90% found just once. The sequences come from PBMCs, collected around atezolizumab (anti-PD-L1) treatment. These receptor sequences come from a woman in her sixties with urothelial cancer. Both conserved end residues are part of each CDR3. A D gene is named only where the DNA matches it firmly. The size of a clone is reported for some rows only, either as once, few or many, or as a class for expanded clones.

TRBJ2-2,.,.,TRBV10-3,TGTGCCATCAGTGGCACAGATCCGAACACCGGGGAGCTGTTTTTT,CAISGTDPNTGELFF
TRBJ2-7,.,once,TRBV18,TGTGCCAGCTCAGGGGACAATTACGAGCAGTACTTC,CASSGDNYEQYF
TRBJ2-1,.,once,TRBV9,TGTGCCAGCAGCGTAGATCCAACGAGCGGAGACAATGAGCAGTTCTTC,CASSVDPTSGDNEQFF
TRBJ2-7,.,.,TRBV27,TGTGCCAGCAGTTTTCCAAAAACGCCGAAACAGCATACCCTTTCCTACGAGCAGTACTTC,CASSFPKTPKQHTLSYEQYF
TRBJ1-1,.,.,TRBV7-9,TGTGCCAGCAGCTTAACGGGAGGAGCGGGCACTGAAGCTTTCTTT,CASSLTGGAGTEAFF
TRBJ1-1,.,.,TRBV18,TGTGCCAGCTCATCCAGAAAAAGACAGAACACTGAAGCTTTCTTT,CASSSRKRQNTEAFF
TRBJ2-7,TRBD1,.,TRBV5-1,TGCGCCAGCAGCTCGCAGGGGGCTAGTGTCTACGAGCAGTACTTC,CASSSQGASVYEQYF
TRBJ2-7,.,.,TRBV7-2,TGTGCCAGCAGCTACTCAGGATCCTACGAGCAGTACTTC,CASSYSGSYEQYF
TRBJ2-3,TRBD2,.,TRBV2,TGTGCCAGCAGTGGGGCGGGAGAGGGGTCAGATACGCAGTATTTT,CASSGAGEGSDTQYF
TRBJ2-7,.,.,TRBV6-1,TGTGCCAGCAGGTATCTTGCGTCCTACGAGCAGTACTTC,CASRYLASYEQYF
TRBJ2-1,TRBD2,.,TRBV5-1,TGCGCCAGCAGCTTGGGGGGTCGGACTAGCGGGAGCCAGGCCTACAATGAGCAGTTCTTC,CASSLGGRTSGSQAYNEQFF
TRBJ2-7,.,.,TRBV14,TGTGCCAGCAGCCAAGCGGTCGTCTACGAGCAGTACTTC,CASSQAVVYEQYF
TRBJ2-4,.,.,TRBV29-1,TGCAGCGTTGGGCGGGGTTCGGGATTAGCCAAAAACATTCAGTACTTC,CSVGRGSGLAKNIQYF
TRBJ2-5,TRBD2,.,TRBV7-2,TGTGCCAGCAGCTTCATCCCCTGGGAGGGCTATCCGGTAGAGACCCAGTACTTC,CASSFIPWEGYPVETQYF
TRBJ2-3,.,.,TRBV9,TGTGCCAGCAGCCCTACTAGTTCCCACACAGATACGCAGTATTTT,CASSPTSSHTDTQYF
TRBJ2-6,.,.,TRBV11-3,TGTGCCAGCAGCTTAGAAGGCAGCCACAGCTCGGCCAACGTCCTGACTTTC,CASSLEGSHSSANVLTF
TRBJ1-2,.,.,TRBV5-4,TGTGCCAGCAGCTTGGATATAGAGGGCGCGGACTATGGCTACACCTTC,CASSLDIEGADYGYTF
TRBJ1-4,.,.,TRBV6-5,TGTGCCAGCAGTCCTCCGGCCCAGAGGGAAAAACTGTTTTTT,CASSPPAQREKLFF
TRBJ2-2,.,.,TRBV27,TGTGCCAGCAGTTTATCCAAACTAGCATCCAACACCGGGGAGCTGTTTTTT,CASSLSKLASNTGELFF
TRBJ1-2,.,.,TRBV6-5,TGTGCCAGCAGTTACCTCGGTCCGGGGGGGTATGGCTACACCTTC,CASSYLGPGGYGYTF
TRBJ1-2,.,.,TRBV2,TGTGCCAGCACCACAGCACTCTATGGCTACACCTTC,CASTTALYGYTF
TRBJ2-7,TRBD2,.,TRBV28,TGTGCCAGCACTACTAGCGGGAACTACGAGCAGTACTTC,CASTTSGNYEQYF
TRBJ2-5,TRBD1,.,TRBV5-1,TGCGCCAGCAGCTTGGGGGCCGACAGGGCAGAGACCCAGTACTTC,CASSLGADRAETQYF
TRBJ2-7,TRBD2,.,TRBV5-4,TGTGCCAGCAGTTACGGCGGGAGGATCTACGAGCAGTACTTC,CASSYGGRIYEQYF
TRBJ2-7,.,.,TRBV28,TGTGCCAGCAGTCCGGGACACTCTATGACCTACGAGCAGTACTTC,CASSPGHSMTYEQYF
TRBJ2-7,.,.,TRBV5-1,TGCGCCAGCAGCCCTTCTGCTGGCCTAGCTTACGAGCAGTACTTC,CASSPSAGLAYEQYF
TRBJ2-7,.,once,TRBV7-9,TGTGCCAGCAGCTTAGCGAGGAGGGGGCGAGGTGACGAGCAGTACTTC,CASSLARRGRGDEQYF
TRBJ2-2,.,.,TRBV14,TGTGCCAGCAGCCTGGAACAGGGGAACACCGGGGAGCTGTTTTTT,CASSLEQGNTGELFF
TRBJ2-1,TRBD2,.,TRBV4-1,TGCGCCAGCAGCCCGATAGCGGGAGGGCCCTATGAGCAGTTCTTC,CASSPIAGGPYEQFF
TRBJ2-7,.,.,TRBV5-4,TGTGCCAGCAGCTTGACAGGGAGAACCCTCTACGAGCAGTACTTC,CASSLTGRTLYEQYF
TRBJ2-3,TRBD1,.,TRBV5-1,TGCGCCAGCAGCTTGCACCGGGACAGGGGGATATTAGCAGATACGCAGTATTTT,CASSLHRDRGILADTQYF
TRBJ1-2,TRBD1,once,TRBV19,TGTGCCAGTATCAGGGGGACAGACACTAACTATGGCTACACCTTC,CASIRGTDTNYGYTF
TRBJ1-1,TRBD1,.,TRBV11-3,TGTGCCAGCAGCATACGACAGGGGGCTGAAGCTTTCTTT,CASSIRQGAEAFF
TRBJ1-5,.,few,TRBV2,TGTGCCAGTAGGGGGACCCATCAGCCCCAGCATTTT,CASRGTHQPQHF
TRBJ1-4,.,.,TRBV5-1,TGCGCCAGCAGCTTTACCGGGACCGGGGGTGAAAAACTGTTTTTT,CASSFTGTGGEKLFF
TRBJ2-1,.,.,TRBV30,TGTGCCTGGGTACCCCAGAACAGGGAACTAACCTACAATGAGCAGTTCTTC,CAWVPQNRELTYNEQFF
TRBJ1-5,.,.,TRBV21-1,TGTGCCAGCAGCAAAAGGAGACAGGGTCCCCAGGAGCAGCCCCAGCATTTT,CASSKRRQGPQEQPQHF
TRBJ2-5,TRBD2,.,TRBV9,TGTGCCAGCAGCGTCTTTAGCGGGGGGGAAGAGACCCAGTACTTC,CASSVFSGGEETQYF
TRBJ1-5,.,.,TRBV2,TGTGCCAGCAGTGCAGGGCCCAATCAGCCCCAGCATTTT,CASSAGPNQPQHF
TRBJ1-1,.,.,TRBV29-1,TGCAGCGTTGAAGATCCAGGGATGAGAGACAGGCCAGCTTTCTTT,CSVEDPGMRDRPAFF
TRBJ2-3,.,.,TRBV5-6,TGTGCCAGCAGCTTGGCGGGAGCTACAGATACGCAGTATTTT,CASSLAGATDTQYF
TRBJ1-6,.,.,TRBV15,TGTGCCACCAGTCGACAGAGCTCCTATAATTCACCCCTCCACTTT,CATSRQSSYNSPLHF
TRBJ2-6,.,.,TRBV5-5,TGTGCCAGCAGCTTATTGGTAGCCTCTGGGGCCAACGTCCTGACTTTC,CASSLLVASGANVLTF
TRBJ2-1,TRBD2,.,TRBV5-8,TGTGCCAGCAGCTTAAGTCTAGCTCGGGGGGTCAATGAGCAGTTCTTC,CASSLSLARGVNEQFF
TRBJ1-5,TRBD1,.,TRBV19,TGTGCCAGTAGTACGACAGGGCTTAGCAATCAGCCCCAGCATTTT,CASSTTGLSNQPQHF
TRBJ1-5,.,.,TRBV21-1,TGTGCCAGCAGCAAAGGGAGGGCGTCAGCAGATAGCAATCAGCCCCAGCATTTT,CASSKGRASADSNQPQHF
TRBJ2-3,.,.,TRBV7-2,TGTGCCAGCAGCCCCGGACAGAGCACAGATACGCAGTATTTT,CASSPGQSTDTQYF
TRBJ2-2,TRBD1,.,TRBV19,TGTGCCAGTAATAGGGGGCTTAGAACCGGGGAGCTGTTTTTT,CASNRGLRTGELFF
TRBJ2-3,.,once,TRBV4-3,TGCGCCAGCAGCCCCCGCGGTAGTGGCGCTAGCACAGATACGCAGTATTTT,CASSPRGSGASTDTQYF
TRBJ1-6,TRBD1,.,TRBV4-3,TGCGCCAGCAGCCTCAATACAGGGGGCGAAAAGAATTCACCCCTCCACTTT,CASSLNTGGEKNSPLHF
TRBJ1-2,TRBD1,.,TRBV7-9,TGTGCCAGCAGCTCAAACCGGGACAGGGACTTCTATGGCTACACCTTC,CASSSNRDRDFYGYTF
TRBJ2-7,.,.,TRBV4-2,TGTGCCAGCAGCCAAGCGGCAGGCCCCTACGAGCAGTACTTC,CASSQAAGPYEQYF
TRBJ2-1,.,once,TRBV7-2,TGTGCCAGCAGCTCTAGCGTTAGCTCCTACAATGAGCAGTTCTTC,CASSSSVSSYNEQFF